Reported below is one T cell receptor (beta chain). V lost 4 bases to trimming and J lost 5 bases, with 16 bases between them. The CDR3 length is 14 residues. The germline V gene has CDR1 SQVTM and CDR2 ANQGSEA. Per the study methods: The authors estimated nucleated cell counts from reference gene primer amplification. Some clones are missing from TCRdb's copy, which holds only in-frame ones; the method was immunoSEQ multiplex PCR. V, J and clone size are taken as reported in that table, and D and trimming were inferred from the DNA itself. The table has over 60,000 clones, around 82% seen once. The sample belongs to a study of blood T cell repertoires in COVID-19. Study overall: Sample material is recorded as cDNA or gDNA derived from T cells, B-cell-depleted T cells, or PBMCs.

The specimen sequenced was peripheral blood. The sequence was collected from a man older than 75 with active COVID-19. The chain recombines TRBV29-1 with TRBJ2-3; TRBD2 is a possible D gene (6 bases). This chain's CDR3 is CSVVLADVLDTQYF. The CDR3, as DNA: TGCAGCGTTGTTTTAGCGGACGTATTAGATACGCAGTATTTT.